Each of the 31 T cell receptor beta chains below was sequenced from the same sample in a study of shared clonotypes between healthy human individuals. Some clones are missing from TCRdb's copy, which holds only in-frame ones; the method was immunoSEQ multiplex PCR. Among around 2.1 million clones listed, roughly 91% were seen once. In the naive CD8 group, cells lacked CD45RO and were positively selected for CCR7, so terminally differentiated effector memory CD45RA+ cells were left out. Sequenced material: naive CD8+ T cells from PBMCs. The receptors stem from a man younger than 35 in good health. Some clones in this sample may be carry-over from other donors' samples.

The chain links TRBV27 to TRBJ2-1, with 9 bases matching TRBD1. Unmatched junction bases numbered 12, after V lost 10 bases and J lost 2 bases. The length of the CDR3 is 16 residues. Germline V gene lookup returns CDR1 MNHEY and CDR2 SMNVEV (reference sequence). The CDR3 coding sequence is TGTGCCACGGGACAGGGCGAGGCGGGAGCCTACAATGAGCAGTTCTTC. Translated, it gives CATGQGEAGAYNEQFF.

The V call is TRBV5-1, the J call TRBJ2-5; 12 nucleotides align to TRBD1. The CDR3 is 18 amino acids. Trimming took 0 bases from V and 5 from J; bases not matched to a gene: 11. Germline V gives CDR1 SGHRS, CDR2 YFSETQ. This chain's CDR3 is CASSLAGTGGDVWETQYF. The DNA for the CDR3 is TGCGCCAGCAGCTTGGCCGGGACAGGGGGCGACGTGTGGGAGACCCAGTACTTC.

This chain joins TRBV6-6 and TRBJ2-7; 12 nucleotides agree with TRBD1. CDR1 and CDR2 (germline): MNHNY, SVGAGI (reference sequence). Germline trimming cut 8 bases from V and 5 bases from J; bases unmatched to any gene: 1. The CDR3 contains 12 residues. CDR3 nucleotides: TGTGCCAGCGGGACAGGGGGCAACGAGCAGTACTTC. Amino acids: CASGTGGNEQYF.

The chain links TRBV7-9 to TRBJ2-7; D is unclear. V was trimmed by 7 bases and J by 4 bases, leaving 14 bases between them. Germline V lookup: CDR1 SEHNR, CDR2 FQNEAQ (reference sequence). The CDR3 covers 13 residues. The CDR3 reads CASIHPLGYEQYF. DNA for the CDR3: TGTGCCAGCATCCACCCGCTTGGATACGAGCAGTACTTC.

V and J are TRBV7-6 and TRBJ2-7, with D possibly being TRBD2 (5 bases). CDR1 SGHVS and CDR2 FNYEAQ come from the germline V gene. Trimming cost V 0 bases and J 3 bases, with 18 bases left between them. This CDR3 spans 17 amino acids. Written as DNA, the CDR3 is TGTGCCAGCAGCTTAGCAAGGACTCGATTCGAGGGCTACGAGCAGTACTTC. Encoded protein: CASSLARTRFEGYEQYF.

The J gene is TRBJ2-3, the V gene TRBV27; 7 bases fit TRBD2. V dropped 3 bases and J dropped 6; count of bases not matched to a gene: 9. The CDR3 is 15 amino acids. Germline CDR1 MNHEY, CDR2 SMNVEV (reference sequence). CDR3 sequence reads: CASSLSSGGYDTQYF. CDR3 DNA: TGTGCCAGCAGTTTGTCATCGGGAGGATACGATACGCAGTATTTT.

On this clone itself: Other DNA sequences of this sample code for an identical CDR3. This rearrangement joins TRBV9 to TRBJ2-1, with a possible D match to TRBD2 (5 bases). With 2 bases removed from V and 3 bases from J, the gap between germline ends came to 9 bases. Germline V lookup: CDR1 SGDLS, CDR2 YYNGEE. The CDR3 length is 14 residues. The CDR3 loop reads CASSVSGNYNEQFF. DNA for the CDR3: TGTGCCAGCAGCGTTTCCGGGAACTACAATGAGCAGTTCTTC.

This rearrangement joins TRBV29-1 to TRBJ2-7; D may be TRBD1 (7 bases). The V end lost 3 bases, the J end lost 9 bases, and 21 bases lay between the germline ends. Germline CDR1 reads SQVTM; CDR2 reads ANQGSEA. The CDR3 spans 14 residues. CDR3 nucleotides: TGCAGCGTTGAGGGGGGAACAGGGGCTGCTGGGCAGTACTTC. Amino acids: CSVEGGTGAAGQYF.

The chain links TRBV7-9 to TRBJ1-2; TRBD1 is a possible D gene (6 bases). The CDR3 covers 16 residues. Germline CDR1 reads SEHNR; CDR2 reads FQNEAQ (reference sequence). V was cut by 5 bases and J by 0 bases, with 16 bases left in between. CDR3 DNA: TGTGCCAGCAGCGTTTACCGGGGGGCAACTAACTATGGCTACACCTTC. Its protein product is CASSVYRGATNYGYTF.

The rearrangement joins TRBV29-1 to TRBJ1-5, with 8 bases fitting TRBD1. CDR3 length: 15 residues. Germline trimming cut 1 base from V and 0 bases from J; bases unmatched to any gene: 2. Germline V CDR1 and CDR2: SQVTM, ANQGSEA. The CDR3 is CSVEVTGDSNQPQHF. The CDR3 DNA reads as TGCAGCGTTGAAGTGACAGGGGATAGCAATCAGCCCCAGCATTTT. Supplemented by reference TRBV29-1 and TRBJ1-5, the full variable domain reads SAVISQKPSRDICQRGTSLTIQCQVDSQVTMMFWYRQQPGQSLTLIATANQGSEATYESGFVIDKFPISRPNLTFSTLTVSNMSPEDSSIYLCSVEVTGDSNQPQHFGDGTRLSIL.

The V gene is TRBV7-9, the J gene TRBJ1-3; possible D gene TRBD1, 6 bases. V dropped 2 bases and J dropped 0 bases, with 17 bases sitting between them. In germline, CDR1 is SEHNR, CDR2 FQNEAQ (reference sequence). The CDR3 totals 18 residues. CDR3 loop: CASSLRDGGGASGNTIYF. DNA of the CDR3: TGTGCCAGCAGCTTACGGGACGGAGGGGGAGCCTCTGGAAACACCATATATTTT.

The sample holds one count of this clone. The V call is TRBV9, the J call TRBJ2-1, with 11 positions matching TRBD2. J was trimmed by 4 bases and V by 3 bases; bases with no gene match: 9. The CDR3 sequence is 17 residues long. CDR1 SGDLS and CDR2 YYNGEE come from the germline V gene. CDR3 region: CASSAGTSGFLYNEQFF. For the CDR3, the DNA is TGTGCCAGCAGCGCCGGGACTAGCGGATTCCTATACAATGAGCAGTTCTTC.

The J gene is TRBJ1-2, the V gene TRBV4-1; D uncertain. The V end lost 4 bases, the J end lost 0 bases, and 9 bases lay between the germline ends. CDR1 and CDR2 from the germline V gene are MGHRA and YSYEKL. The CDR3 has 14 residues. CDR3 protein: CASSPTTANYGYTF. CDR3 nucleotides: TGCGCCAGCAGCCCCACCACAGCTAACTATGGCTACACCTTC.

CDR3 residues: CASSNRDRGPIQETQYF. The DNA of the CDR3 is TGTGCCAGCAGTAACCGGGACAGGGGACCGATCCAAGAGACCCAGTACTTC. The chain joins TRBV2 to TRBJ2-5; 10 bases agree with TRBD1. The germline gives CDR1 SNHLY, CDR2 FYNNEI. The CDR3 consists of 17 residues. V lost 5 bases to trimming and J lost 1 base; unmatched junction nucleotides: 10. Looking up the rest from reference TRBV2 and TRBJ2-5 gives the full variable domain: EPEVTQTPSHQVTQMGQEVILRCVPISNHLYFYWYRQILGQKVEFLVSFYNNEISEKSEIFDDQFSVERPDGSNFTLKIRSTKLEDSAMYFCASSNRDRGPIQETQYFGPGTRLLVL.

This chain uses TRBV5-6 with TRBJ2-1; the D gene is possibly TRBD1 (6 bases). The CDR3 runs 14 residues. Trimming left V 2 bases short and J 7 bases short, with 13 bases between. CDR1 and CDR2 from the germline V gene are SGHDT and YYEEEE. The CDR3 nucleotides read TGTGCCAGCAGCTTCTCGGACAGAAAGAATGAGCAGTTCTTC. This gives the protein CASSFSDRKNEQFF.

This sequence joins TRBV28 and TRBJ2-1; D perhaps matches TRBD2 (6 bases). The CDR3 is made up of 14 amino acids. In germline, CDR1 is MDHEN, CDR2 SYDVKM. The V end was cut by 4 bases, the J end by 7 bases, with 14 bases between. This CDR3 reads CASSSPVGGNEQFF. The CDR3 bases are TGTGCCAGCAGTTCCCCGGTGGGGGGAAATGAGCAGTTCTTC.

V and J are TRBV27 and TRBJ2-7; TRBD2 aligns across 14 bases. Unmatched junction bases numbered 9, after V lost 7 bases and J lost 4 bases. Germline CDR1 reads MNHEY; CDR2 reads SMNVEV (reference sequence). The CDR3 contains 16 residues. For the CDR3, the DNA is TGTGCCAGCAAACCACGGGGACTAGCGGGAGTTTACGAGCAGTACTTC. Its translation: CASKPRGLAGVYEQYF.

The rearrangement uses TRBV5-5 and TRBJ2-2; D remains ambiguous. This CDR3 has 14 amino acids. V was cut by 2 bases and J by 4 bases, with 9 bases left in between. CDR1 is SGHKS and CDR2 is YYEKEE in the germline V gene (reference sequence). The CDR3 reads CASSLDVGTGELFF. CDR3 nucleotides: TGTGCCAGCAGCTTAGACGTAGGCACCGGGGAGCTGTTTTTT.

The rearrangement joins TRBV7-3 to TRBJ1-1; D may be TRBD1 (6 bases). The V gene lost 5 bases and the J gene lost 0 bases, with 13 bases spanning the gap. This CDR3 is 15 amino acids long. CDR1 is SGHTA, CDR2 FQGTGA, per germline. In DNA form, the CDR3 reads TGTGCCAGCAGCCCCTCAGGGGCCATGAACACTGAAGCTTTCTTT. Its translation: CASSPSGAMNTEAFF. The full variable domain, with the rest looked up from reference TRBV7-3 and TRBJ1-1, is GAGVSQTPSNKVTEKGKYVELRCDPISGHTALYWYRQSLGQGPEFLIYFQGTGAADDSGLPNDRFFAVRPEGSVSTLKIQRTERGDSAVYLCASSPSGAMNTEAFFGQGTRLTVV.

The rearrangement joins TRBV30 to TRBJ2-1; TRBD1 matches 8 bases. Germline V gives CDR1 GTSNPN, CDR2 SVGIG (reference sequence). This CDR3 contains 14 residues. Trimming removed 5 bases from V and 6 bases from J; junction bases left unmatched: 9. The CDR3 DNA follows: TGTGCCTGGGGGTACAGGGGGGTTTTCAATGAGCAGTTCTTC. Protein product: CAWGYRGVFNEQFF.

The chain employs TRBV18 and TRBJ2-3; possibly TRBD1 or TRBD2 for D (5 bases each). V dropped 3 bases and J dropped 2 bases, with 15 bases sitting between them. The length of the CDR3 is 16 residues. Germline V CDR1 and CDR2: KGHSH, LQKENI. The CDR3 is CASSPSPWGSTDTQYF. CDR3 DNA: TGTGCCAGCTCACCCTCCCCGTGGGGGTCCACAGATACGCAGTATTTT.

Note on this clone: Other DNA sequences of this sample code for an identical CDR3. CDR3 nucleotides: TGTGCCAGCAGCTTAGGTGCGGGAGAGACCCAGTACTTC. It is translated as CASSLGAGETQYF. The chain recombines TRBV7-9 with TRBJ2-5, with D possibly being TRBD2 (5 bases). The CDR3 has 13 amino acids. The V and J ends lost 1 base and 4 bases respectively, with 7 bases between them. The germline V gene has CDR1 SEHNR and CDR2 FQNEAQ (reference sequence). The full variable domain, completed using reference TRBV7-9 and TRBJ2-5, is DTGVSQNPRHKITKRGQNVTFRCDPISEHNRLYWYRQTLGQGPEFLTYFQNEAQLEKSRLLSDRFSAERPKGSFSTLEIQRTEQGDSAMYLCASSLGAGETQYFGPGTRLLVL.

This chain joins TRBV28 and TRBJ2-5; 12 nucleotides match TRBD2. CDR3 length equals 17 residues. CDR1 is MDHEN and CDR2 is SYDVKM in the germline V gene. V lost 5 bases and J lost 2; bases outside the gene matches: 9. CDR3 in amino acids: CASSPPPSGRGQETQYF. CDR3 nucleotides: TGTGCCAGCAGTCCCCCCCCTAGCGGGAGGGGACAAGAGACCCAGTACTTC.

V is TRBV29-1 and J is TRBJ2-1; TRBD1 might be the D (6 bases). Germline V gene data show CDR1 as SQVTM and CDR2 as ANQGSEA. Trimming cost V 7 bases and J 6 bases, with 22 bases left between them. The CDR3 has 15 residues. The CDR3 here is CSADFRGKASNEQFF. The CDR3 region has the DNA TGCAGCGCAGATTTTAGGGGGAAAGCATCCAATGAGCAGTTCTTC.

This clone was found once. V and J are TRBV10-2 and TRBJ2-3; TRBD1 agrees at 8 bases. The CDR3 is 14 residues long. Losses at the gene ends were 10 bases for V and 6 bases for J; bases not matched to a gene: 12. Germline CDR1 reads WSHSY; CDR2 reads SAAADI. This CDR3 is CATRTGFRRDTQYF. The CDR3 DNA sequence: TGCGCCACCCGGACAGGGTTCAGACGGGATACGCAGTATTTT.

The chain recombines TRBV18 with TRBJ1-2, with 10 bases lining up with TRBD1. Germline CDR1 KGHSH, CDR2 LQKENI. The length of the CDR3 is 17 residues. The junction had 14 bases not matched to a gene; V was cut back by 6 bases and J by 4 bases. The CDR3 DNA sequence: TGTGCCAGCTCCCCAGGGACAGGGGAAGTGGTCCTCTATGGCTACACCTTC. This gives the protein CASSPGTGEVVLYGYTF.

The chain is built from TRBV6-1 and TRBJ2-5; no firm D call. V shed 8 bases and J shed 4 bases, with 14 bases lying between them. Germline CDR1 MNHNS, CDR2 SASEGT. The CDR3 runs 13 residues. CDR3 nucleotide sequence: TGTGCCAGCGAGAACAGTAGGGTAGAGACCCAGTACTTC. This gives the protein CASENSRVETQYF.

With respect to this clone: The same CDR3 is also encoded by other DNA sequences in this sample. CDR3 residues: CASSLDSYNEQFF. CDR3 DNA: TGTGCCAGCAGCTTGGACAGCTACAATGAGCAGTTCTTC. The chain combines TRBV5-6 with TRBJ2-1; D call uncertain. Germline-derived CDR1 and CDR2 are SGHDT and YYEEEE. Trimming stripped 0 bases from V and 3 bases from J, with 4 bases between. The CDR3 spans 13 residues.

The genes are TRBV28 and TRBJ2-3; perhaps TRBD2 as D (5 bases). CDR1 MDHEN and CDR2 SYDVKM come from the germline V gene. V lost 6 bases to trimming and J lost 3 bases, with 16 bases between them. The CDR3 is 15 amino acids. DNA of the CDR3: TGTGCCAGCAGCGCGTATACGAGACTAACAGATACGCAGTATTTT. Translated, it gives CASSAYTRLTDTQYF.

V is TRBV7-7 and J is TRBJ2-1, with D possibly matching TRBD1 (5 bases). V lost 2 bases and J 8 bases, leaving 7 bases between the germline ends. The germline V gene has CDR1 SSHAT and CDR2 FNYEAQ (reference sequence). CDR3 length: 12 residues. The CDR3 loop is CASSLQGYEQFF. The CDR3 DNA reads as TGTGCCAGCAGCTTACAGGGATATGAGCAGTTCTTC.

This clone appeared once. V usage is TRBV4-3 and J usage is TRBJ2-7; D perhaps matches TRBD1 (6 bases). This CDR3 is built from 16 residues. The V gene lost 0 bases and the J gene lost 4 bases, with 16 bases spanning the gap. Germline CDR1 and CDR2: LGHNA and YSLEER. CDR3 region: CASSQEASGEWYEQYF. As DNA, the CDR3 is TGCGCCAGCAGCCAAGAGGCCTCAGGGGAGTGGTACGAGCAGTACTTC.